This TCR beta chain was sequenced during a study of untreated major depressive disorder. Study outcomes and limitations: TRBV05-01 (Vbeta 5.1) usage was higher in CD4+ T cells of depressed patients than controls.

The V and J ends lost 4 bases and 7 bases respectively, with 14 bases between them. The CDR3 is made up of 13 amino acids. CDR1 is MDHEN, CDR2 SYDVKM, per germline. Sequencing was performed with immunoSEQ multiplex PCR; in TCRdb, only in-frame clones are kept and a portion is missing. The repertoire has 10,000 to 15,000 clones, 75% to 95% of them found once; the top ten carry about 1.5%. About this clone itself: Its antigen is unidentified.

This TCR derives from a woman aged 25 to 39 with major depressive disorder. This chain connects TRBV28 to TRBJ2-7; D is ambiguous. The sequenced sample was CD4+ T cells from PBMCs. The CDR3 loop is CASSSPPKTEQYF. The CDR3 DNA reads TGTGCCAGCAGTTCACCACCTAAGACAGAGCAGTACTTC.